This is a list of T cell receptor beta chains from one sample in a study of neoadjuvant anti-PD-1 for oral cavity cancer. Assay used: immunoSEQ multiplex PCR; TCRdb lists only in-frame clones, some missing. Of nearly 15,000 clones in the sample, approximately 35% were seen once. The sequences come from tumor tissue, collected after nivolumab (anti-PD-1) treatment. The receptors shown here come from a person between 35 and 79 years old with oral cavity squamous cell carcinoma. Each CDR3 is given with its conserved first and last residue. D genes are given only for firm matches. Expanded clones are given a class, and other clones once, few, many or no size at all.

V: TRBV23-1
J: TRBJ1-1
size: -
D: -
CDR3: CASKRGNTEAFF
DNA: TGCGCCAGTAAAAGGGGGAACACTGAAGCTTTCTTT

V: TRBV25-1
J: TRBJ2-1
size: -
D: -
CDR3: CASSRAGTYNEQFF
DNA: TGTGCCAGCAGTCGGGCGGGCACTTACAATGAGCAGTTCTTC

V: TRBV5-4
J: TRBJ1-4
size: few
D: -
CDR3: CASSLGGKLEKLFF
DNA: TGTGCCAGCAGCTTGGGTGGGAAACTTGAAAAACTGTTTTTT

V: TRBV7-2
J: TRBJ1-2
size: few
D: -
CDR3: CASRQNGRNYGYTF
DNA: TGTGCCAGCAGACAAAACGGCCGAAACTATGGCTACACCTTC

V: TRBV7-2
J: TRBJ2-5
size: -
D: TRBD1
CDR3: CASSLGQAETQYF
DNA: TGTGCCAGCAGCCTAGGACAGGCGGAGACCCAGTACTTC

V: TRBV7-2
J: TRBJ2-3
size: -
D: TRBD2
CDR3: CASSLGLDSDTQYF
DNA: TGTGCCAGCAGCTTGGGACTAGACTCAGATACGCAGTATTTT

V: TRBV27
J: TRBJ2-5
size: few
D: TRBD2
CDR3: CASSFLAGQETQYF
DNA: TGTGCCAGCAGTTTCCTAGCGGGACAAGAGACCCAGTACTTC

V: TRBV6-5
J: TRBJ1-4
size: -
D: TRBD1
CDR3: CASTDRGREKLFF
DNA: TGTGCCAGCACGGACAGGGGTAGGGAAAAACTGTTTTTT

V: TRBV7-3
J: TRBJ2-5
size: -
D: -
CDR3: CASSSGGWETQYF
DNA: TGTGCCAGCAGCTCCGGAGGGTGGGAGACCCAGTACTTC

V: TRBV2
J: TRBJ2-3
size: -
D: -
CDR3: CASSEALSTDTQYF
DNA: TGTGCCAGCAGTGAAGCGCTTAGCACAGATACGCAGTATTTT

V: TRBV28
J: TRBJ2-7
size: -
D: -
CDR3: CASSLNEWGQSYEQYF
DNA: TGTGCCAGCAGTTTAAATGAGTGGGGCCAAAGCTACGAGCAGTACTTC

V: TRBV11-2
J: TRBJ1-5
size: few
D: TRBD1
CDR3: CASSLDRDAQPQHF
DNA: TGTGCCAGCAGCCTGGACAGGGATGCTCAGCCCCAGCATTTT

V: TRBV28
J: TRBJ2-7
size: few
D: -
CDR3: CASSPPFTGSGYEQYF
DNA: TGTGCCAGCAGTCCTCCCTTCACTGGGAGCGGCTACGAGCAGTACTTC

V: TRBV7-2
J: TRBJ1-6
size: -
D: TRBD1
CDR3: CASSLKGGDGLALHF
DNA: TGTGCCAGCAGCTTAAAAGGGGGCGATGGTCTGGCCCTCCACTTT

V: TRBV7-2
J: TRBJ1-4
size: many
D: -
CDR3: CASSPGRQTNEKLFF
DNA: TGTGCCAGCAGCCCAGGGCGTCAAACTAATGAAAAACTGTTTTTT

V: TRBV6-4
J: TRBJ1-3
size: -
D: -
CDR3: CASSDVARSGNTIYF
DNA: TGTGCCAGCAGTGACGTCGCCAGGTCTGGAAACACCATATATTTT

V: TRBV5-4
J: TRBJ2-1
size: -
D: TRBD2
CDR3: CASSLPGTTGGNEQFF
DNA: TGTGCCAGCAGCCTACCCGGGACTACAGGTGGGAATGAGCAGTTCTTC

V: TRBV6-6
J: TRBJ2-5
size: -
D: TRBD2
CDR3: CASSYKRGVQETQYF
DNA: TGTGCCAGCAGTTACAAGCGGGGGGTCCAAGAGACCCAGTACTTC

V: TRBV10-3
J: TRBJ2-3
size: few
D: -
CDR3: CAISIREAVTDTQYF
DNA: TGTGCCATCAGTATCAGGGAGGCGGTAACAGATACGCAGTATTTT

V: TRBV20-1
J: TRBJ1-1
size: few
D: -
CDR3: CSPGHEAFF
DNA: TGCAGTCCGGGGCATGAAGCTTTCTTT

V: TRBV30
J: TRBJ1-1
size: -
D: TRBD1
CDR3: CACPTGVGTEAFF
DNA: TGTGCCTGTCCGACAGGGGTGGGGACTGAAGCTTTCTTT

V: TRBV13
J: TRBJ2-7
size: medium-sized
D: -
CDR3: CASSLGRAYEQYF
DNA: TGTGCCAGCAGCTTAGGGAGGGCCTACGAGCAGTACTTC

V: TRBV7-6
J: TRBJ1-5
size: few
D: TRBD1
CDR3: CASSPQGAIQPQHF
DNA: TGTGCCAGCAGCCCGCAGGGGGCGATTCAGCCCCAGCATTTT

V: TRBV7-8
J: TRBJ2-3
size: once
D: -
CDR3: CASSRNPVGGTDTQYF
DNA: TGTGCCAGCAGCCGGAACCCGGTAGGCGGCACAGATACGCAGTATTTT

V: TRBV6-1
J: TRBJ1-5
size: many
D: -
CDR3: CASSDGAGVQPQHF
DNA: TGTGCCAGCAGTGATGGGGCAGGGGTTCAGCCCCAGCATTTT

V: TRBV11-2
J: TRBJ1-5
size: -
D: -
CDR3: CASSLAGNQPQHF
DNA: TGTGCCAGCAGCTTGGCGGGCAATCAGCCCCAGCATTTT

V: TRBV7-9
J: TRBJ1-2
size: -
D: -
CDR3: CASSLQPDGYTF
DNA: TGTGCCAGCAGCTTACAGCCCGATGGCTACACCTTC

V: TRBV18
J: TRBJ1-5
size: medium-sized
D: TRBD1
CDR3: CASSPDRDQPQHF
DNA: TGTGCCAGCTCACCTGACAGGGATCAGCCCCAGCATTTT

V: TRBV10-1
J: TRBJ2-7
size: -
D: -
CDR3: CASSEGALRLYF
DNA: TGCGCCAGCAGTGAGGGAGCTCTAAGGCTGTACTTC

V: TRBV6-5
J: TRBJ2-1
size: -
D: -
CDR3: CASSVQGSSYNEQFF
DNA: TGTGCCAGCAGTGTTCAGGGGAGCTCCTACAATGAGCAGTTCTTC